This T cell receptor (beta chain) was retrieved from a study of naive and memory T cell subsets. Study conclusions and caveats: The RNA method is potentially sensitive to activation and differentiation changes.

An oligonucleotide containing a UMI was ligated to the 3' end of TCR cDNA. Adult healthy volunteers gave 2.5 ml peripheral blood for whole-blood RNA. Unsorted total RNA, roughly 1 to 1000 ng, was DNase treated before reverse transcription. In regard to this clonotype: Its matching antigen is unknown.

Amplification of ligated cDNA took four PCR rounds with SP2 and nested alpha and beta constant primers. Reverse transcription of blood and skin TCR RNA was primed at alpha and beta constant regions. TCRdb processed the 5' RACE reads anew with MiXCR; each CDR3 protein has one entry. The table lists approximately 58,000 distinct CDR3 sequences, about 7% of them singletons. The sequence was obtained from a male donor in good health.

CDR3 in amino acids: CASSSRTGSSYNSPLHF. CDR3 sequence (DNA): TGTGCCAGCAGTTCCCGGACAGGGAGCTCCTATAATTCACCCCTCCACTTT. V usage is TRBV27 and J usage is TRBJ1-6; 8 bases line up with TRBD1. Germline lookup yields CDR1 MNHEY and CDR2 SMNVEV (reference sequence). V trimming: 4 bases; J trimming: 0 bases; junction bases outside the gene matches: 5. CDR3 size: 17 residues.